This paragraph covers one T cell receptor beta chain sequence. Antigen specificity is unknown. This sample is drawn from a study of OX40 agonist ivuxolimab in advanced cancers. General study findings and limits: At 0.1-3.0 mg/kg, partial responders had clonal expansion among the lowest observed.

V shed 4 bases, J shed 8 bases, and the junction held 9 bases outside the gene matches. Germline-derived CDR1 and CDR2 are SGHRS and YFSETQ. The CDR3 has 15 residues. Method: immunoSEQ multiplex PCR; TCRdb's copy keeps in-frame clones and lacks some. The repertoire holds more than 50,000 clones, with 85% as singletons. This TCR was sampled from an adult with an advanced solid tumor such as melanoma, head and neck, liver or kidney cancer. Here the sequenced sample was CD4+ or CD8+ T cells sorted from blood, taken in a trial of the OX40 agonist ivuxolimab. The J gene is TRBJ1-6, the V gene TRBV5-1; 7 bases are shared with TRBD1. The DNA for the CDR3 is TGCGCCAGCAGCCAGGGGGTTCTGGGTTATTCACCCCTCCACTTT. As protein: CASSQGVLGYSPLHF.